This T cell receptor (beta chain) was identified during a study of shared clonotypes between healthy human individuals. For the study at large: A donor's plate count was three for CD4 naive and three for CD4 memory; CD8 naive had two and CD8 memory one. Study findings and constraints: Clonotype sharing among donors, it was expected, would be affected by sequencing depth. Larger richness was generally estimated for naive than memory subsets.

CDR1 MDHEN and CDR2 SYDVKM come from the germline V gene. This CDR3 region has 16 residues. V shed 5 bases and J shed 5 bases, with 20 bases lying between them. Notes on this clone: The antigen is undetermined.

In the source study's methods: From ImmunoSEQ came sequences covering only the junction and carrying no quality scores, so filtering differed. Method: immunoSEQ multiplex PCR; TCRdb's copy keeps in-frame clones and lacks some. The DNA gave D and trimming, while V, J and clone size come from that table. The data hold more than 550,000 clones, with around 91% observed a single time. Sequenced input: memory CD8+ T cells from PBMCs. Subset of the sample: CD45RO+ cells pooled with CCR7-negative TemRA cells. This clonotype was obtained from a man between 18 and 29 years old in good health. Some clones in this sample may be carry-over from other donors' samples. The chain couples TRBV28 to TRBJ2-3; no clear D. Here the CDR3 DNA reads TGTGCCAGCAGTCCAAGAACTCTCGGGTCTGGAGATACGCAGTATTTT. Translation: CASSPRTLGSGDTQYF.